The next 19 T cell receptor beta chains were all read from a single sample in a study of graft-versus-host responses after intestinal transplantation. Clones were sequenced by immunoSEQ multiplex PCR, and TCRdb holds only the in-frame ones, with some missing. In the table there are roughly 100,000 clones, approximately 93% of which are singletons. No cognate antigen is known for these TCRs. The material was unstimulated CD8+ T cells sorted from spleen or lymph node cells, obtained before intestinal transplant. Source of these receptors: a human donor who received an intestinal transplant.

CDR3 protein: CASSIDKSGPSSSNAEAFF. The CDR3 nucleotides are TGTGCCAGTAGTATAGACAAGTCCGGTCCTTCCTCTAGCAACGCTGAAGCTTTCTTT. This chain connects TRBV19 to TRBJ1-1; D unresolved. Trimming left V 0 bases short and J 6 bases short, with 26 bases between. The CDR3 runs 19 residues. Germline CDR1 reads LNHDA; CDR2 reads SQIVND (reference sequence).

The rearrangement links TRBV6-5 to TRBJ1-2, with D tentatively TRBD1 (6 bases). Germline CDR1 reads MNHEY; CDR2 reads SVGAGI. There are 12 residues in the CDR3. V lost 10 bases and J 4 bases, leaving 13 bases between the germline ends. The CDR3 spells CAIGGQFYGYTF. CDR3 sequence (DNA): TGTGCCATCGGAGGACAGTTCTATGGCTACACCTTC.

This chain connects TRBV4-1 to TRBJ1-6; a weak D match, TRBD1 (6 bases). The CDR3 runs to 18 residues. Germline V gene lookup returns CDR1 MGHRA and CDR2 YSYEKL. Trimming pared 5 bases from V and 0 bases from J, leaving 17 bases between. The CDR3 loop reads CASSMNPQGSSYNSPLHF. CDR3 in DNA: TGCGCCAGCAGCATGAACCCGCAGGGGAGCTCCTATAATTCACCCCTCCACTTT.

This chain connects TRBV28 to TRBJ2-1, with D possibly TRBD1 on 5 matching bases. The germline V and J ends were trimmed by 8 bases and 8 bases, with 16 bases remaining between them. Germline CDR1 and CDR2: MDHEN and SYDVKM. The CDR3 spans 13 residues. As DNA, the CDR3 is TGTGCCAGCCAAGACTCTTGGGGCCATGAGCAGTTCTTC. Residues: CASQDSWGHEQFF.

V gene TRBV7-9 combines with J gene TRBJ1-6; D may be TRBD1 (6 bases). Germline V gives CDR1 SEHNR, CDR2 FQNEAQ (reference sequence). The V end lost 1 base, the J end lost 10 bases, and 11 bases lay between the germline ends. The CDR3 runs 14 residues. In DNA, the CDR3 is TGTGCCAGCAGCTTAGTAGGGGGACAATCACCCCTCCACTTT. Encoded protein: CASSLVGGQSPLHF.

The chain has TRBV6-1 and TRBJ2-2; unclear D gene. V lost 2 bases and J lost 5, with 9 bases in between. The CDR3 totals 14 residues. Germline lookup yields CDR1 MNHNS and CDR2 SASEGT. The CDR3 DNA follows: TGTGCCAGCAGTGAATTCAGGATGACCGGGGAGCTGTTTTTT. Translating it yields CASSEFRMTGELFF.

This chain links TRBV27 with TRBJ1-4; no clear D. Germline loops: CDR1 MNHEY, CDR2 SMNVEV (reference sequence). This CDR3 comprises 15 residues. V dropped 5 bases and J dropped 3 bases, with 13 bases sitting between them. CDR3 residues: CASSTKGGPNEKLFF. In DNA form, the CDR3 reads TGTGCCAGCAGTACCAAGGGTGGACCTAATGAAAAACTGTTTTTT.

The chain combines TRBV7-9 with TRBJ2-7; TRBD2 aligns across 7 bases. Trimming cost V 3 bases and J 9 bases; bases outside gene matches: 20. The CDR3 length is 17 residues. Germline V lookup: CDR1 SEHNR, CDR2 FQNEAQ (reference sequence). CDR3 in DNA: TGTGCCAGCAGCTTCACCCAAATGGGAGGGAGTACCCAGGGGCAGTACTTC. Translating it yields CASSFTQMGGSTQGQYF.

This clone was counted between two and nine times. The gene calls are TRBV7-9 and TRBJ1-6; 7 positions agree with TRBD1. Germline-derived CDR1 and CDR2 are SEHNR and FQNEAQ (reference sequence). The CDR3 spans 14 residues. Trimming cost V 6 bases and J 7 bases; bases outside gene matches: 6. The chain's CDR3 is CASSNRDSNSPLHF. The CDR3 nucleotides read TGTGCCAGCAGTAACCGGGACAGCAATTCACCCCTCCACTTT.

Note on this clone: Other DNA sequences in this specimen translate into the identical CDR3. The V call is TRBV14, the J call TRBJ1-1, with D perhaps TRBD1 (5 bases). This CDR3 has 13 amino acids. In germline, CDR1 is SGHDN, CDR2 FVKESK. Between the trimmed V and J ends, which lost 1 base and 6 bases, there was a span of 9 bases. As DNA, the CDR3 is TGTGCCAGCAGCCAAGTGATAGGGGCTGAAGCTTTCTTT. As protein: CASSQVIGAEAFF.

The chain links TRBV7-9 to TRBJ2-7; TRBD1 matches at 10 bases. CDR3 size: 14 residues. V was pared by 5 bases and J by 9 bases, with 10 bases of the junction left unmatched. Germline CDR1 reads SEHNR; CDR2 reads FQNEAQ (reference sequence). The CDR3 reads CASSLRDRGFVQYF. As DNA, the CDR3 is TGTGCCAGCAGCCTCCGGGACAGGGGCTTTGTGCAGTACTTC.

The chain combines TRBV18 with TRBJ2-3; 9 nucleotides line up with TRBD1. The CDR3 has 15 amino acids. Germline CDR1 and CDR2: KGHSH and LQKENI. V trimming: 3 bases; J trimming: 0 bases; junction bases outside the gene matches: 1. CDR3 amino acids: CASSPTGGSTDTQYF. The CDR3 bases are TGTGCCAGCTCACCTACAGGGGGCAGCACAGATACGCAGTATTTT.

CDR3 in DNA: TGTGCCAGCAGCGGGGGCGACTATGGCTACACCTTC. Amino acids: CASSGGDYGYTF. The chain couples TRBV5-4 to TRBJ1-2; tentative D call: TRBD1 (6 bases). The germline V and J ends were trimmed by 4 bases and 3 bases, with 7 bases remaining between them. CDR3 length equals 12 residues. The germline V gene encodes CDR1 SGHNT and CDR2 YYREEE (reference sequence).

V and J are TRBV7-6 and TRBJ2-7, with 7 bases identical to TRBD1. The trim removed 1 base at V and 1 base at J, leaving 4 bases unmatched. This CDR3 comprises 15 residues. Germline CDR1 reads SGHVS; CDR2 reads FNYEAQ. CDR3 DNA sequence: TGTGCCAGCAGCTTAGACAGGGGCCGATCCTACGAGCAGTACTTC. Translated, it gives CASSLDRGRSYEQYF. The whole variable domain, filled in from reference TRBV7-6 and TRBJ2-7, reads GAGVSQSPRYKVTKRGQDVALRCDPISGHVSLYWYRQALGQGPEFLTYFNYEAQQDKSGLPNDRFSAERPEGSISTLTIQRTEQRDSAMYRCASSLDRGRSYEQYFGPGTRLTVT.

The DNA of the CDR3 is TGTGCCAGCAAATTGTCGAGAGTTCTGGCTCTCTCTGGGGCCAACGTCCTGACTTTC. It codes for CASKLSRVLALSGANVLTF. The chain uses TRBV11-2 and TRBJ2-6; D is unresolved. Trimming cost V 7 bases and J 0 bases, with 22 bases left between them. Germline values: CDR1 SGHAT, CDR2 FQNNGV. The CDR3 consists of 19 residues. The full variable domain, its missing parts supplied by reference TRBV11-2 and TRBJ2-6, is EAGVAQSPRYKIIEKRQSVAFWCNPISGHATLYWYQQILGQGPKLLIQFQNNGVVDDSQLPKDRFSAERLKGVDSTLKIQPAKLEDSAVYLCASKLSRVLALSGANVLTFGAGSRLTVL.

This chain joins TRBV4-2 and TRBJ2-7, with no clear D. The CDR3 contains 12 residues. Germline CDR1 and CDR2: LGHNA and YNFKEQ. The V end lost 1 base, the J end lost 2 bases, and 3 bases lay between the germline ends. The CDR3 sequence is CASSQGAYEQYF. Here the CDR3 DNA reads TGTGCCAGCAGCCAAGGGGCCTACGAGCAGTACTTC.

In its sample, this clone was seen a few times. The J gene is TRBJ2-1, the V gene TRBV7-9, with 7 bases matching TRBD1. V lost 2 bases to trimming and J lost 7 bases; unmatched junction nucleotides: 5. This CDR3 is 14 amino acids long. Germline CDR1 SEHNR, CDR2 FQNEAQ (reference sequence). Here the CDR3 reads CASSLQGVGNEQFF. In DNA, the CDR3 is TGTGCCAGCAGCTTACAGGGGGTGGGGAATGAGCAGTTCTTC.

This chain joins TRBV2 and TRBJ1-1, with 8 nucleotides matching TRBD1. This CDR3 contains 11 residues. The J segment lost 13 bases and the V segment lost 4 bases, leaving 5 bases of the junction unmatched. Germline V gene data show CDR1 as SNHLY and CDR2 as FYNNEI. The CDR3 loop is CASSGQGRLFF. The CDR3 nucleotides read TGTGCCAGCAGTGGACAGGGGCGCCTTTTCTTT.

V usage is TRBV19 and J usage is TRBJ1-2; D is perhaps TRBD1 (5 bases). The CDR3 runs to 14 residues. Trimming took off 3 bases at V and 6 bases at J, with 14 bases between the two ends. The V gene's germline CDR1 is LNHDA and CDR2 SQIVND (reference sequence). For the CDR3, the DNA is TGTGCCAGTAGTATCGCGGTACAGGCCGATGGCTACACCTTC. Translating it yields CASSIAVQADGYTF. The full variable domain, rest sourced from reference TRBV19 and TRBJ1-2, is DGGITQSPKYLFRKEGQNVTLSCEQNLNHDAMYWYRQDPGQGLRLIYYSQIVNDFQKGDIAEGYSVSREKKESFPLTVTSAQKNPTAFYLCASSIAVQADGYTFGSGTRLTVV.